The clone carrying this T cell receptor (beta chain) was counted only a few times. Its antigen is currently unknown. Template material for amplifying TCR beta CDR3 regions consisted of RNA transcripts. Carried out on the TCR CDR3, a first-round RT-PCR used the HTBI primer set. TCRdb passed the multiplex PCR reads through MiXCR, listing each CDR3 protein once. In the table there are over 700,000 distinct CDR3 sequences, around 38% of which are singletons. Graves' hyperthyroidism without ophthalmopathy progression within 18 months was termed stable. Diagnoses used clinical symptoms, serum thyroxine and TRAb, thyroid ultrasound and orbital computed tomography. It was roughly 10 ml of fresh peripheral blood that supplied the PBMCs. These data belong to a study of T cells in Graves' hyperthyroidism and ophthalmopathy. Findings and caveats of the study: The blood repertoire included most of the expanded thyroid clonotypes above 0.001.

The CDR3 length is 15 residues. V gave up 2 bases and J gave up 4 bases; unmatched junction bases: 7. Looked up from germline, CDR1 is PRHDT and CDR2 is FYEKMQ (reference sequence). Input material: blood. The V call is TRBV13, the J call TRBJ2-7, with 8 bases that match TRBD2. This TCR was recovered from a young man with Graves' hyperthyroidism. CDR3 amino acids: CASSLTLAGFYEQYF. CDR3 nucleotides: TGTGCCAGCAGCTTAACCCTAGCGGGTTTTTACGAGCAGTACTTC.